These 25 T cell receptor beta chains were all obtained from the same sample, sequenced in a study of T cell responses to AZD1222 COVID-19 vaccine (dated by TCRdb to about 2021). The library was prepared using the immunoSEQ multiplex PCR assay. TCRdb took over this immuneACCESS table, retaining in-frame rearrangements with V and J assigned. Such tables are incomplete; in checked studies, under half of the missing clones stem from an unresolved V gene, and the remainder is unexplained. The sample includes about 47,000 clones, with around 85% observed a single time. The top ten clonotypes cover about 20% of the sample. According to the study, the label for this sample's time point signals: baseline before first vaccination. Sample treatment or condition, as interpreted from the label and publication: meningococcal conjugate vaccine given as trial control. The sample here was peripheral blood, taken on day 0 of MenACWY control vaccination. These TCRs come from an adult in good health.

V and J are TRBV10-3 and TRBJ2-7; a weak D match, TRBD1 (5 bases). The CDR3 runs 14 residues. V was pared by 0 bases and J by 2 bases, with 8 bases between. Germline V gene data show CDR1 as ENHRY and CDR2 as SYGVKD. The CDR3 sequence: CAISESGQTYEQYV. CDR3 bases: TGTGCCATCAGTGAGTCGGGGCAGACCTACGAGCAGTACGTC.

The CDR3 DNA reads TGTGCCTGGAGGCGAGGAGGGGGGAACTATGGCTACACCTTC. Translating it yields CAWRRGGGNYGYTF. This chain uses TRBV30 with TRBJ1-2, with D perhaps TRBD1 (6 bases). Trimming took 3 bases from V and 2 from J, leaving 13 bases between them. CDR1 is GTSNPN and CDR2 is SVGIG in the germline V gene (reference sequence). The CDR3 extends over 14 amino acids.

The chain has TRBV19 and TRBJ1-3; D not certain. This CDR3 region has 14 residues. The V and J ends lost 5 bases and 0 bases respectively, with 8 bases between them. Germline assignment: CDR1 LNHDA and CDR2 SQIVND (reference sequence). CDR3 amino acids: CASSQTVSGNTIYF. In DNA form, the CDR3 reads TGTGCCAGTAGTCAGACGGTCTCTGGAAACACCATATATTTT. The whole variable domain, filled in from reference TRBV19 and TRBJ1-3, reads DGGITQSPKYLFRKEGQNVTLSCEQNLNHDAMYWYRQDPGQGLRLIYYSQIVNDFQKGDIAEGYSVSREKKESFPLTVTSAQKNPTAFYLCASSQTVSGNTIYFGEGSWLTVV.

The chain has TRBV5-1 and TRBJ2-7; a weak D match, TRBD2 (5 bases). The germline V and J ends were trimmed by 4 bases and 3 bases, with 14 bases remaining between them. Germline CDR1 and CDR2: SGHRS and YFSETQ. This CDR3 contains 14 residues. This CDR3 is CASSPGLMIYEQYF. The CDR3 coding sequence is TGCGCCAGCAGCCCAGGACTGATGATCTACGAGCAGTACTTC.

This chain connects TRBV11-3 to TRBJ2-1, with D tentatively TRBD1 (5 bases). The CDR3 contains 15 residues. Germline CDR1 is SGHNT and CDR2 is YENEEA. V lost 1 base to trimming and J lost 7 bases, with 14 bases between them. CDR3: CASSLVGKGANEQFF. The CDR3 DNA follows: TGTGCCAGCAGCTTAGTGGGAAAAGGGGCGAATGAGCAGTTCTTC.

This rearrangement joins TRBV3-1 (or the pseudogene TRBV3-2) to TRBJ2-2; 8 bases fit TRBD2. V was clipped by 1 base and J by 7 bases; unmatched bases: 14. Looked up from germline, CDR1 is LGHDT and CDR2 is YNNKEL (reference sequence). The CDR3 spans 18 residues. This chain's CDR3 is CASSQGPGRYLAGGELFF. The CDR3 region has the DNA TGTGCCAGCAGCCAAGGGCCAGGTCGCTACCTAGCGGGCGGGGAGCTGTTTTTT.

The chain couples TRBV7-9 to TRBJ1-1; D is uncertain. Between the trimmed V and J ends, which lost 5 bases and 0 bases, there was a span of 10 bases. This CDR3 region has 14 residues. Germline V gene data show CDR1 as SEHNR and CDR2 as FQNEAQ (reference sequence). The CDR3 sequence is CASSPGRMNTEAFF. Here the CDR3 DNA reads TGTGCCAGCAGCCCCGGACGGATGAACACTGAAGCTTTCTTT.

The CDR3 DNA is TGTGCCAGCAGCCAAAAACTAGCGGGGGCTATCTCCTACGAGCAGTACTTC. This sequence encodes CASSQKLAGAISYEQYF. V and J are TRBV3-1 (or the pseudogene TRBV3-2) and TRBJ2-7; 11 bases are a match to TRBD2. V was clipped by 2 bases and J by 0 bases; unmatched bases: 6. The CDR3 sequence is 17 residues long. Germline CDR1 and CDR2: LGHDT and YNNKEL (reference sequence).

J is TRBJ1-2 and V is TRBV19; D ambiguous. Trimming took 5 bases from V and 4 from J, leaving 8 bases between them. The germline V gene has CDR1 LNHDA and CDR2 SQIVND (reference sequence). The CDR3 has 12 residues. DNA for the CDR3: TGTGCCAGTAGTTGGGCAGGCTATGGCTACACCTTC. Amino acid sequence: CASSWAGYGYTF. The full variable domain, in which reference TRBV19 and TRBJ1-2 provide the parts outside the CDR3, is DGGITQSPKYLFRKEGQNVTLSCEQNLNHDAMYWYRQDPGQGLRLIYYSQIVNDFQKGDIAEGYSVSREKKESFPLTVTSAQKNPTAFYLCASSWAGYGYTFGSGTRLTVV.

This clone was counted only a few times. This chain joins TRBV28 and TRBJ2-4, with 10 bases identical to TRBD2. The CDR3 runs to 16 residues. V gave up 3 bases and J gave up 2 bases; unmatched junction bases: 4. Germline-derived CDR1 and CDR2 are MDHEN and SYDVKM. The CDR3 sequence is CASSFPSGGSKNIQYF. The CDR3 coding sequence is TGTGCCAGCAGTTTTCCTAGCGGGGGATCCAAAAACATTCAGTACTTC.

V usage is TRBV2 and J usage is TRBJ1-6; 8 bases are shared with TRBD1. The CDR3 has 14 amino acids. The V gene end was trimmed by 8 bases and the J gene end by 7 bases; junction bases not matched to a gene: 7. Looked up from germline, CDR1 is SNHLY and CDR2 is FYNNEI. In nucleotides, the CDR3 is TGTGCCAGCGGGGACAGGATAAGGAATTCACCCCTCCACTTT. Amino acid sequence: CASGDRIRNSPLHF.

This chain links TRBV5-4 with TRBJ2-2, with D tentatively TRBD2 (7 bases). V gave up 4 bases and J gave up 0 bases, with 10 bases separating them. CDR1 and CDR2 (germline): SGHNT, YYREEE (reference sequence). The CDR3 is 15 residues long. DNA of the CDR3: TGTGCCAGCAGCCGGGGGGCATCGAACACCGGGGAGCTGTTTTTT. It is translated as CASSRGASNTGELFF.

The rearrangement links TRBV11-2 to TRBJ2-7, with no clear D. The CDR3 runs 12 residues. Trimming removed 5 bases from V and 7 bases from J, with 12 bases in between. Germline CDR1 is SGHAT and CDR2 is FQNNGV. The CDR3 region has the DNA TGTGCCAGCAGCCGGAATATGCGGGAGCAGTACTTC. Protein product: CASSRNMREQYF.

The sample holds one count of this clone. This chain links TRBV5-4 with TRBJ2-1; 10 bases agree with TRBD2. This CDR3 comprises 16 residues. Germline CDR1 and CDR2: SGHNT and YYREEE (reference sequence). The junction had 5 bases not matched to a gene; V was cut back by 4 bases and J by 1 base. CDR3 bases: TGTGCCAGCAGCCCTGGACTAGCGGAATCCTACAATGAGCAGTTCTTC. Amino acids: CASSPGLAESYNEQFF.

V and J are TRBV27 and TRBJ2-2; the match to TRBD2 covers 8 bases. The CDR3 length is 17 residues. The J segment lost 4 bases and the V segment lost 3 bases, leaving 10 bases of the junction unmatched. From germline, CDR1 is MNHEY and CDR2 SMNVEV (reference sequence). Here the CDR3 DNA reads TGTGCCAGCAGTTTTATCGGGGCGGGAGGTGCCACCGGGGAGCTGTTTTTT. Translated: CASSFIGAGGATGELFF.

The rearrangement joins TRBV27 to TRBJ1-6; 7 positions match TRBD1. This CDR3 spans 14 amino acids. Per the germline V gene, CDR1 is MNHEY and CDR2 is SMNVEV (reference sequence). V lost 9 bases and J lost 7; bases outside the gene matches: 9. CDR3 residues: CASRPRGLNSPLHF. CDR3 sequence (DNA): TGTGCCAGTCGGCCCAGGGGGTTGAATTCACCCCTCCACTTT.

The chain combines TRBV19 with TRBJ2-2; 9 nucleotides agree with TRBD1. The germline V gene encodes CDR1 LNHDA and CDR2 SQIVND (reference sequence). Trimming at V came to 8 bases and at J to 4 bases, leaving 8 bases not matched to a gene. The CDR3 is 15 amino acids. CDR3 sequence reads: CASSMGQGPTGELFF. The CDR3 DNA reads TGTGCCAGTTCAATGGGACAGGGTCCCACCGGGGAGCTGTTTTTT.

This clone has just a few counts. CDR3 loop: CASSLGSSIRNTEAFF. CDR3 coding DNA: TGCGCCAGCAGCTTGGGGTCGAGCATTAGAAACACTGAAGCTTTCTTT. This chain connects TRBV5-1 to TRBJ1-1; D ambiguous. The germline V and J ends were trimmed by 0 bases and 2 bases, with 14 bases remaining between them. The length of the CDR3 is 16 residues. CDR1 and CDR2 from the germline V gene are SGHRS and YFSETQ.

The chain carries TRBV2 and TRBJ2-5; D call uncertain. Germline V CDR1 and CDR2: SNHLY, FYNNEI. The CDR3 covers 13 residues. Trimming stripped 7 bases from V and 0 bases from J, with 9 bases between. The CDR3 is CASIWQDQETQYF. Written as DNA, the CDR3 is TGTGCCAGCATATGGCAGGACCAAGAGACCCAGTACTTC.

The chain is built from TRBV9 and TRBJ2-1; D unresolved. Trimming pared 0 bases from V and 0 bases from J, leaving 10 bases between. Per the germline V gene, CDR1 is SGDLS and CDR2 is YYNGEE. The CDR3 contains 16 residues. The CDR3: CASSVGADHSYNEQFF. Written as DNA, the CDR3 is TGTGCCAGCAGCGTAGGCGCGGACCACTCCTACAATGAGCAGTTCTTC.

Turning to this clone: No conserved phenylalanine or tryptophan is present at the end of the CDR3, so a read error is the likely explanation. It is unclear where the CDR3 begins or ends on the DNA, so no DNA is shown, and the CDR3 is as TCRdb lists it. V usage is TRBV7-3 and J usage is TRBJ2-7; TRBD1, as called in the table, went unchecked against the DNA. The CDR3 sequence runs 9 residues, both termini included. The V gene's germline CDR1 is SGHTA and CDR2 FQGTGA. The CDR3 region is CASSLGGDY.

The chain is built from TRBV29-1 and TRBJ1-2; D gene unclear. The CDR3 length is 13 residues. Germline lookup yields CDR1 SQVTM and CDR2 ANQGSEA. Trimming took off 7 bases at V and 7 bases at J, with 19 bases between the two ends. The CDR3 nucleotides read TGCAGCGGGGAGAAGGTAGAGAATGTTGGCTACACCTTC. Amino acids: CSGEKVENVGYTF.

This clone occurred once. The chain couples TRBV4-2 to TRBJ2-7; 12 nucleotides agree with TRBD1. The CDR3 covers 16 residues. V shed 0 bases, J shed 6 bases, and the junction held 6 bases outside the gene matches. CDR1 LGHNA and CDR2 YNFKEQ come from the germline V gene. CDR3 coding DNA: TGTGCCAGCAGCCAAGATCTTGGGACAGGGGGCGCCGAGCAGTACTTC. It specifies CASSQDLGTGGAEQYF.

This chain connects TRBV6-5 to TRBJ1-6, with D unresolved. V gave up 11 bases and J gave up 4 bases, with 15 bases separating them. Germline V gene lookup returns CDR1 MNHEY and CDR2 SVGAGI. The CDR3 runs to 14 residues. CDR3 coding DNA: TGTGCCGGGCGGGGTGGAGCTTATAATTCACCCCTCCACTTT. Its protein product is CAGRGGAYNSPLHF.

The chain recombines TRBV19 with TRBJ2-2, with D perhaps TRBD1 or TRBD2 (6 bases each). V was trimmed by 5 bases and J by 1 base, leaving 14 bases between them. Per the germline V gene, CDR1 is LNHDA and CDR2 is SQIVND (reference sequence). This CDR3 has 16 amino acids. CDR3 sequence: CASSPPGGLNTGELFF. The DNA for the CDR3 is TGTGCCAGTAGTCCGCCTGGGGGGCTGAACACCGGGGAGCTGTTTTTT.